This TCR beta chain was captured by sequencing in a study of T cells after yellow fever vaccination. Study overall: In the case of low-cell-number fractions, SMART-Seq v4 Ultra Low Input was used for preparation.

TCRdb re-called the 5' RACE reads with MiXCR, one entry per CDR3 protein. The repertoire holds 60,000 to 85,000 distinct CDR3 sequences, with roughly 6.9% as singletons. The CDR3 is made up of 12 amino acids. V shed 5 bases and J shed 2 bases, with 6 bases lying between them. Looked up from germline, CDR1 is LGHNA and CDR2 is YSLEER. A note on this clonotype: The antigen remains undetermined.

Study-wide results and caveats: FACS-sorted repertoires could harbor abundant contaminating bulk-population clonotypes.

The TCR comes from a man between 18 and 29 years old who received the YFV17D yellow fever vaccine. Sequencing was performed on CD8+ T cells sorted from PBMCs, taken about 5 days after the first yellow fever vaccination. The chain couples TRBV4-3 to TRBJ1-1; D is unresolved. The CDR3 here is CASSGENTEAFF. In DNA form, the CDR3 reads TGCGCCAGCAGCGGCGAAAACACTGAAGCTTTCTTT.